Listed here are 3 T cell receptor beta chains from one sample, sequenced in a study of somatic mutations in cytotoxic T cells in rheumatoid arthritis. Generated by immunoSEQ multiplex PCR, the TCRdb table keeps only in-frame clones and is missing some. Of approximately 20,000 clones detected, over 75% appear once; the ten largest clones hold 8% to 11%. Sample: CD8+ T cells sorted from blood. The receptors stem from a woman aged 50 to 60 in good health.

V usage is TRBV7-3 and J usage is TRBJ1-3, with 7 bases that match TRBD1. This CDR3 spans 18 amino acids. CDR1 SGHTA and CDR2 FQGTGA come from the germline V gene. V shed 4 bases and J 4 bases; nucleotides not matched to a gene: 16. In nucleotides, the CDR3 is TGTGCCAGCAGCTCGGTGGCAGGGGGATTCGGTGTGGGAAACACCATATATTTT. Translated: CASSSVAGGFGVGNTIYF.

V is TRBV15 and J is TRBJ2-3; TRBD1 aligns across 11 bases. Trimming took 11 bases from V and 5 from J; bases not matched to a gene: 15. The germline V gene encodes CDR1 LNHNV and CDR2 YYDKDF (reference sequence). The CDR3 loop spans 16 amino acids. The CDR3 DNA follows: TGTGCCGCTTCCGGCGGGACAGGGGGGGGAAGAGATACGCAGTATTTT. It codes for CAASGGTGGGRDTQYF.

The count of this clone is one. CDR3 sequence (DNA): TGTGCCAGCAGTTTATCGGTCGATCAGCCCCAGCATTTT. This gives the protein CASSLSVDQPQHF. The rearrangement links TRBV27 to TRBJ1-5, with unresolved D. The CDR3 is 13 amino acids. V lost 0 bases and J lost 5, with 5 bases in between. Germline V gene lookup returns CDR1 MNHEY and CDR2 SMNVEV (reference sequence).